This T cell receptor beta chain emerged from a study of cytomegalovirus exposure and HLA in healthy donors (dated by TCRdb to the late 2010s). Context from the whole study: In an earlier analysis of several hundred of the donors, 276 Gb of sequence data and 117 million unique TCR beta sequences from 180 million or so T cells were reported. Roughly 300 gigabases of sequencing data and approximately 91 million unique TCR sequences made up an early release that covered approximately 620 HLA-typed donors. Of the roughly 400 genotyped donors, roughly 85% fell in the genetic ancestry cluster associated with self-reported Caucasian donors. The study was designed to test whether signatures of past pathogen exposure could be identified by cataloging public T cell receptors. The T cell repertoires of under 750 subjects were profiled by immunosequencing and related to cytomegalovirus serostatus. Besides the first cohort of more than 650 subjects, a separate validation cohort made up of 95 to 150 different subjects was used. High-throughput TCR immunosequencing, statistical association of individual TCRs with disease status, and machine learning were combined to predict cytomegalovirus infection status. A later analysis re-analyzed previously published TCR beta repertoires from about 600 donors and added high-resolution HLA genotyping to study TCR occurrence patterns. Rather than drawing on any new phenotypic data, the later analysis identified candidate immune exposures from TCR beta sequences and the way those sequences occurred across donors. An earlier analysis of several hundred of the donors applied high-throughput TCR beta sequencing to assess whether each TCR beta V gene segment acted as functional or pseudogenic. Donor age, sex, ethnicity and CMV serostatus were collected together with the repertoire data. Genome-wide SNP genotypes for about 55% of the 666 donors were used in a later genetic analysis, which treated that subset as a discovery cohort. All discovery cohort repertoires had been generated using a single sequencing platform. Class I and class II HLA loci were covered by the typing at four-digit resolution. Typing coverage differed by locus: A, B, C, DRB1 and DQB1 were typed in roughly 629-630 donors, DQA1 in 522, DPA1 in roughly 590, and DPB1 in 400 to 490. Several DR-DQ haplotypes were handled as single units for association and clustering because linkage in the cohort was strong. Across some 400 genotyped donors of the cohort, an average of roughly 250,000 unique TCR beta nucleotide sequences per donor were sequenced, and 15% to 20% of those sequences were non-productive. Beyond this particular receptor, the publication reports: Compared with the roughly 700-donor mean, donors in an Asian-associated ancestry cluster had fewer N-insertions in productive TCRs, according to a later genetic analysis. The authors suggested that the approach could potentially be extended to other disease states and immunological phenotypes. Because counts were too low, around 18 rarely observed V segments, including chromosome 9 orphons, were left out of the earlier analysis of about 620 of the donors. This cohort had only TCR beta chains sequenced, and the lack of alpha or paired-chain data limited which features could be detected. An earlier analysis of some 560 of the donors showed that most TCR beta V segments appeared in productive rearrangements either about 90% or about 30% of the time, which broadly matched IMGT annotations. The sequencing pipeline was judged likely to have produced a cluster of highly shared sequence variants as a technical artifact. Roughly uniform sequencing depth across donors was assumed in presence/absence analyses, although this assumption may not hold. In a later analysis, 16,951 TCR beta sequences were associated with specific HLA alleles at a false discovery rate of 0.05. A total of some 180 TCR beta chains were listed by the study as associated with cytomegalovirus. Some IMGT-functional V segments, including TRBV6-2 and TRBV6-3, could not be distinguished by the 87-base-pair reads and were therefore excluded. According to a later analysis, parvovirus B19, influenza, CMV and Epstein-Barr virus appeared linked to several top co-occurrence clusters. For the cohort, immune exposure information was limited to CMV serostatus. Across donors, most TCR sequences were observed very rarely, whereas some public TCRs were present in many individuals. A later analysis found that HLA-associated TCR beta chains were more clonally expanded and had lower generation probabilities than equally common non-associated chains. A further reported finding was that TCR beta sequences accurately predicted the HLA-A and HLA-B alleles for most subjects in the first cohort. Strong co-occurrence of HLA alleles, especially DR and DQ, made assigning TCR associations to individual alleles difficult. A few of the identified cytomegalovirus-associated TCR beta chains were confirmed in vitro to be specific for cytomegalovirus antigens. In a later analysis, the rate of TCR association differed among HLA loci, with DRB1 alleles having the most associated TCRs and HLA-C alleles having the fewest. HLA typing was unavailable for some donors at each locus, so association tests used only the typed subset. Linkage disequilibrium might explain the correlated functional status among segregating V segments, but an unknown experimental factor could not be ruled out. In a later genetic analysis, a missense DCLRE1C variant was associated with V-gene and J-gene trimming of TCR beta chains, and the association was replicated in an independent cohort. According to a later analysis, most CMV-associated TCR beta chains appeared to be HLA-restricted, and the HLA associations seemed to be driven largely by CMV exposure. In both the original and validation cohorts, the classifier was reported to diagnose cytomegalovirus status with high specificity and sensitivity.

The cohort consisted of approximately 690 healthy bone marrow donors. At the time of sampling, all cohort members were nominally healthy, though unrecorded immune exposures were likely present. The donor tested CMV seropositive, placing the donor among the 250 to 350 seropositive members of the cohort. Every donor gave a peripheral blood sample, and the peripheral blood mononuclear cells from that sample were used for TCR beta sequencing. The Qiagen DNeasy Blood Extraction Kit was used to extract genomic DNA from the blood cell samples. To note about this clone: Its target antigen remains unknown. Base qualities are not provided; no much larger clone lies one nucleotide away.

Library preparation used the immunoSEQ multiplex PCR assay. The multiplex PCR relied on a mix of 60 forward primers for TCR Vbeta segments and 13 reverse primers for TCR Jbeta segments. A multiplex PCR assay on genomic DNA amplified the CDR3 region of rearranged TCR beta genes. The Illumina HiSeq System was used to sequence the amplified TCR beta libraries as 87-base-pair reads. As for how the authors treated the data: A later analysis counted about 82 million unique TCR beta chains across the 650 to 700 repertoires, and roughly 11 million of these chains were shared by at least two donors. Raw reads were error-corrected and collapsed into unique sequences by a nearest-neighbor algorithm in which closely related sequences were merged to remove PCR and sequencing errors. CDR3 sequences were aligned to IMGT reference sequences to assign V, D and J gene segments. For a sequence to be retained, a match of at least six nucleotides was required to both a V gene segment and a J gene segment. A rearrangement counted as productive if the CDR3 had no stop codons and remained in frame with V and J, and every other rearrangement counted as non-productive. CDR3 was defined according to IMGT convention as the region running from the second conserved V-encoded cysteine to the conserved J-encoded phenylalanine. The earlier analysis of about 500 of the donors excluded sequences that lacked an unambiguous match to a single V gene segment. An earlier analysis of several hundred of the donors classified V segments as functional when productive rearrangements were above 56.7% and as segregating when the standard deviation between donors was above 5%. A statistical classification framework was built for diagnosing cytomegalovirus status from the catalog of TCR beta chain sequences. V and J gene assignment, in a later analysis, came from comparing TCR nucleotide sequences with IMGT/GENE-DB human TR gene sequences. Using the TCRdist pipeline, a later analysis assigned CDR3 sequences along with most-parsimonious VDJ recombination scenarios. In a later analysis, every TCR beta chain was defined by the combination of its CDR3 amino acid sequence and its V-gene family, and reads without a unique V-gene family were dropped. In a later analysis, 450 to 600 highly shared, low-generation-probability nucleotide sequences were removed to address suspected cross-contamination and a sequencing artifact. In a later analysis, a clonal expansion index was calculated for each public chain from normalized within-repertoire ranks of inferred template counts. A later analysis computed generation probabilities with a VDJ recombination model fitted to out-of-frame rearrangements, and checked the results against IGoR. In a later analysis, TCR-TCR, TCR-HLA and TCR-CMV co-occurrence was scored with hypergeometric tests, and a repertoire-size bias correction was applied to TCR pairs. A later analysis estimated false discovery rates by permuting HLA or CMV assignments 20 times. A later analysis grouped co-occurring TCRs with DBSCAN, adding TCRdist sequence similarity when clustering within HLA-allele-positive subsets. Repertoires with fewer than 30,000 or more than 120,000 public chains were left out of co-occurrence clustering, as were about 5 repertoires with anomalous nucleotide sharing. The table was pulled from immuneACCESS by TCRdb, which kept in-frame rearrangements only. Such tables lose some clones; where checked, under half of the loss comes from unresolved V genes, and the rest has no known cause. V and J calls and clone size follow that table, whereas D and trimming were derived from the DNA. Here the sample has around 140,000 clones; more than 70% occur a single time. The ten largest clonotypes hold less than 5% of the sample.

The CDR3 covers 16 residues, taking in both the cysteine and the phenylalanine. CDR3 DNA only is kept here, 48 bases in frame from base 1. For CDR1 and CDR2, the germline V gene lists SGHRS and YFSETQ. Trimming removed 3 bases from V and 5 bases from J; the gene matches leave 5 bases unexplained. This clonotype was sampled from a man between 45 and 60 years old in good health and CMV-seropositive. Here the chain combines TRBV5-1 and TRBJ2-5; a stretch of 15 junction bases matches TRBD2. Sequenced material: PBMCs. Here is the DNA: TGCGCCAGCAGCTCGGGACTAGCGGGGGGCGGGGAGACCCAGTACTTC. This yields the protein CASSSGLAGGGETQYF.